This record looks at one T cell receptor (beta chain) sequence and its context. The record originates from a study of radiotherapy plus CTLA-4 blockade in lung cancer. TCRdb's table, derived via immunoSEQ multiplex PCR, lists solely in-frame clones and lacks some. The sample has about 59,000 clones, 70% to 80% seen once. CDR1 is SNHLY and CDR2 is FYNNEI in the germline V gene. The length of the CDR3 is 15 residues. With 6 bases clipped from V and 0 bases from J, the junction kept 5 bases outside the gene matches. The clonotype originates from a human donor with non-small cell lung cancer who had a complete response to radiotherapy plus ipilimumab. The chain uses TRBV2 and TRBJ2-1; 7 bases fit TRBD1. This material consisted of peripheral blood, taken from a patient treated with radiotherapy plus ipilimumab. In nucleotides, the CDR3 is TGTGCCAGCAGCGACAGGGCTAGCTCCTACAATGAGCAGTTCTTC. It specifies CASSDRASSYNEQFF.